The subject of this entry is one T cell receptor (beta chain). Antigen specificity is unknown. Germline CDR1 reads SGHVS; CDR2 reads FQNEAQ. With 3 bases removed from V and 4 bases from J, the gap between germline ends came to 5 bases. The CDR3 runs to 12 residues. The entry originates in a study of T cell clones after liver transplantation. Study as a whole: In this trial, immunosuppression withdrawal was attempted within 2 years of liver transplant. Study-wide findings and caveats: Rather than being deleted, graft donor-reactive T cells may have moved into the graft. In 5 of 8 subjects, circulating graft-donor-reactive CD4 TCRbeta sequences fell significantly after transplant. The donor-reactive repertoire was only partly measurable in two subjects, lacking donor cells.

Measured with immunoSEQ multiplex PCR; TCRdb has only the in-frame clones, and not every one. Here the sample spans 50,000 to 55,000 clones, over 65% being singletons. The specimen was CD4+ T cells from blood, collected less than 70 months after liver transplant. The chain recombines TRBV7-8 with TRBJ2-3; no clear D gene. The sequence was obtained from a human patient who received a liver transplant. The graft donor may be the source of some T cells. Written as DNA, the CDR3 is TGTGCCAGCAGCTTTAGGTCAGATACGCAGTATTTT. The encoded protein is CASSFRSDTQYF.